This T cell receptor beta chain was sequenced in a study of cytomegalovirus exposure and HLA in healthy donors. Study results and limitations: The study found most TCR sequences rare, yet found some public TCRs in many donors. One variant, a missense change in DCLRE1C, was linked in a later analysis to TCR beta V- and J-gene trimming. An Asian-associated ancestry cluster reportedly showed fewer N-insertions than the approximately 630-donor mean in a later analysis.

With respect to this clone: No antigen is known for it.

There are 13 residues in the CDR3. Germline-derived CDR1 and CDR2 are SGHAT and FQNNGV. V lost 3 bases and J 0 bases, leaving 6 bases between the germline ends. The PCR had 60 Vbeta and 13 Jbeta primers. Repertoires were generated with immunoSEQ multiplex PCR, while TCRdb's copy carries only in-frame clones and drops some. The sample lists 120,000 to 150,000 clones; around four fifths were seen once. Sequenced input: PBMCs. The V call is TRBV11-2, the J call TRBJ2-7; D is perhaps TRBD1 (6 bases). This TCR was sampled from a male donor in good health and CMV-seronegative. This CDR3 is CASSLGHSYEQYF. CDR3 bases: TGTGCCAGCAGCTTGGGACACTCCTACGAGCAGTACTTC.